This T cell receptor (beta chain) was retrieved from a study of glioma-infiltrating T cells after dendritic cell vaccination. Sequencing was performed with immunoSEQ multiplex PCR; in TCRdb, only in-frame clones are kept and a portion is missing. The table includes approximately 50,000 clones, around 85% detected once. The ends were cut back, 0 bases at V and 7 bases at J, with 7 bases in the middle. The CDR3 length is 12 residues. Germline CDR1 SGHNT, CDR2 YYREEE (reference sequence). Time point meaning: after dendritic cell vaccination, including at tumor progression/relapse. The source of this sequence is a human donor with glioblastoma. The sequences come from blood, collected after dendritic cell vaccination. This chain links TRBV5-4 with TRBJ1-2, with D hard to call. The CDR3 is CASSLGGVGYTF. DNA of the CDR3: TGTGCCAGCAGCTTGGGCGGGGTTGGCTACACCTTC.